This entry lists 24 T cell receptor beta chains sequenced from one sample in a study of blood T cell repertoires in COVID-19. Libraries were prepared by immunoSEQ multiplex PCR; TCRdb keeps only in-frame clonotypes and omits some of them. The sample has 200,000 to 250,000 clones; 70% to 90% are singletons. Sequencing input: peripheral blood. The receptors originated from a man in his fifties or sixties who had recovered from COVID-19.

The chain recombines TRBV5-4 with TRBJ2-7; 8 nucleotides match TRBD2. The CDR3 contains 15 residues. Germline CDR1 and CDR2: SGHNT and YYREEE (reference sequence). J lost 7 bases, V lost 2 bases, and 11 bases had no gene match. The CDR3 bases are TGTGCCAGCAGCTTAGCGGGAGCGCCCGGGGGAGAGCAGTACTTC. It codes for CASSLAGAPGGEQYF.

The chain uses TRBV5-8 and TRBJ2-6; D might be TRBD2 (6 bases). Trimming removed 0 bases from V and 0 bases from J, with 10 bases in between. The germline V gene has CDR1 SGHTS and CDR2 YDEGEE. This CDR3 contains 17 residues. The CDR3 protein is CASSLAWGGSGANVLTF. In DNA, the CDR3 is TGTGCCAGCAGCTTGGCGTGGGGAGGCTCTGGGGCCAACGTCCTGACTTTC.

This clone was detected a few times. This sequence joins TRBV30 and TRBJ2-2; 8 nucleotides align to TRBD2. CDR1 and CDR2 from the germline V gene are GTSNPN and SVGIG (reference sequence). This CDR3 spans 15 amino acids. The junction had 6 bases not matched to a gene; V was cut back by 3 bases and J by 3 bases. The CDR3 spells CAWRDSGSHTGELFF. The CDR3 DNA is TGTGCCTGGAGAGACAGCGGGAGCCACACCGGGGAGCTGTTTTTT.

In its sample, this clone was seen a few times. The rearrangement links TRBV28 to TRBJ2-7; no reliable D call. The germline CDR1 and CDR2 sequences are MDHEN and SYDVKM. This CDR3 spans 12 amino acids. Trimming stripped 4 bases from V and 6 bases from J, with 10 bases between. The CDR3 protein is CASSSPLPEQYF. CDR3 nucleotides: TGTGCCAGCAGTTCTCCCCTTCCCGAGCAGTACTTC.

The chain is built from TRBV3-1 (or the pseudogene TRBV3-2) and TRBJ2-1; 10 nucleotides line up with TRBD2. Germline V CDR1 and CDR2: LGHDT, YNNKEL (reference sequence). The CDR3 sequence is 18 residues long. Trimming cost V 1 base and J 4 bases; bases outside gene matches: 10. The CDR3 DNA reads TGTGCCAGCAGCCAAGGTCGGAGCGGGAGGGCTTCGTACAATGAGCAGTTCTTC. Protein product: CASSQGRSGRASYNEQFF.

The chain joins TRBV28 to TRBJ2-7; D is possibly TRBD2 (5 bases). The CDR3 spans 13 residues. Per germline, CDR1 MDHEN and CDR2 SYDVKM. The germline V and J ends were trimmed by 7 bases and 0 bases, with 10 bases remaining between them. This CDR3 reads CASKPGSSYEQYF. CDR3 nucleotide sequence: TGTGCCAGCAAGCCGGGGTCCTCCTACGAGCAGTACTTC. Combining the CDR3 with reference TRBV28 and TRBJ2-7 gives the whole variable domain DVKVTQSSRYLVKRTGEKVFLECVQDMDHENMFWYRQDPGLGLRLIYFSYDVKMKEKGDIPEGYSVSREKKERFSLILESASTNQTSMYLCASKPGSSYEQYFGPGTRLTVT.

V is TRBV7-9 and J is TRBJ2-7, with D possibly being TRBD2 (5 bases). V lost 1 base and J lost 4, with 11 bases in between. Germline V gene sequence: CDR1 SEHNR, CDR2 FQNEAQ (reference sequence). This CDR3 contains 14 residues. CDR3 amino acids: CASSLVDSTYEQYF. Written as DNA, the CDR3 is TGTGCCAGCAGCTTAGTGGACTCCACGTACGAGCAGTACTTC.

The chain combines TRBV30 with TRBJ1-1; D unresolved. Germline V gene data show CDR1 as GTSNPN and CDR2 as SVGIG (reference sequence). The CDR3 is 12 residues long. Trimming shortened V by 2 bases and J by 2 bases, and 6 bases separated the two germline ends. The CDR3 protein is CAWSLTNTEAFF. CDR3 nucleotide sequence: TGTGCCTGGAGTCTGACTAACACTGAAGCTTTCTTT.

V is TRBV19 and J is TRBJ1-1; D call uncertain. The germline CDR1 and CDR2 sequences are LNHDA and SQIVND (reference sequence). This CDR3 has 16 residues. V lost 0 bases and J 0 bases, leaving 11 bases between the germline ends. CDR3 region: CASSIDWGAMNTEAFF. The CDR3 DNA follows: TGTGCCAGTAGTATAGACTGGGGAGCCATGAACACTGAAGCTTTCTTT.

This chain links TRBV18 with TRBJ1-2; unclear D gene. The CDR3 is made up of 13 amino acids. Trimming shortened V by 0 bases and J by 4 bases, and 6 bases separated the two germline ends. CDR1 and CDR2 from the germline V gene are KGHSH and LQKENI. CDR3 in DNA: TGTGCCAGCTCACCACCGAGGAGCTATGGCTACACCTTC. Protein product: CASSPPRSYGYTF.

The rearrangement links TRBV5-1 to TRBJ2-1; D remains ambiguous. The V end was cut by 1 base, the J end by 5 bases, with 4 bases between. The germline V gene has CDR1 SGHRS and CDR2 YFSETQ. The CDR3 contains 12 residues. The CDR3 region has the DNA TGCGCCAGCAGCTTGACAAACAATGAGCAGTTCTTC. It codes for CASSLTNNEQFF. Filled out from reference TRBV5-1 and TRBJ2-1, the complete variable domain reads KAGVTQTPRYLIKTRGQQVTLSCSPISGHRSVSWYQQTPGQGLQFLFEYFSETQRNKGNFPGRFSGRQFSNSRSEMNVSTLELGDSALYLCASSLTNNEQFFGPGTRLTVL.

CDR3 region: CASSEYSASGVNEQFF. CDR3 coding DNA: TGCGCCAGCAGTGAGTACTCGGCTAGCGGGGTCAATGAGCAGTTCTTC. The V and J genes are TRBV10-1 and TRBJ2-1, with 9 bases aligning to TRBD2. V shed 1 base, J shed 6 bases, and the junction held 7 bases outside the gene matches. CDR1 and CDR2 (germline): WNHNN, SYGVQD (reference sequence). The length of the CDR3 is 16 residues.

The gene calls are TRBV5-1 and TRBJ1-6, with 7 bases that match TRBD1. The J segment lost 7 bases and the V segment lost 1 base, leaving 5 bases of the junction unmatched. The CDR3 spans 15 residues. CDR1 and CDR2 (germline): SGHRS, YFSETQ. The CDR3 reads CASSLQGQTNSPLHF. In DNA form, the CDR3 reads TGCGCCAGCAGCTTGCAGGGACAGACGAATTCACCCCTCCACTTT.

The CDR3 DNA reads as TGTGCCAGTACCCTTTGGGGCGGTGATAACTATGGCTACACCTTC. Residues: CASTLWGGDNYGYTF. This chain connects TRBV19 to TRBJ1-2; the D gene is possibly TRBD1 (5 bases). The CDR3 has 15 residues. CDR1 is LNHDA and CDR2 is SQIVND in the germline V gene (reference sequence). Between the trimmed V and J ends, which lost 7 bases and 1 base, there was a span of 16 bases. Complete variable domain (other parts from reference TRBV19 and TRBJ1-2): DGGITQSPKYLFRKEGQNVTLSCEQNLNHDAMYWYRQDPGQGLRLIYYSQIVNDFQKGDIAEGYSVSREKKESFPLTVTSAQKNPTAFYLCASTLWGGDNYGYTFGSGTRLTVV.

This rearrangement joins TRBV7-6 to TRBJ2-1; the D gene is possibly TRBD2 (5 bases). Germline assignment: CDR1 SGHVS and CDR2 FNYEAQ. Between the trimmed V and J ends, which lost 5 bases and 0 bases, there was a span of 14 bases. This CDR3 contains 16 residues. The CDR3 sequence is CASSSLALGSYNEQFF. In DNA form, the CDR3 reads TGTGCCAGCAGCAGCCTAGCCTTGGGCTCCTACAATGAGCAGTTCTTC.

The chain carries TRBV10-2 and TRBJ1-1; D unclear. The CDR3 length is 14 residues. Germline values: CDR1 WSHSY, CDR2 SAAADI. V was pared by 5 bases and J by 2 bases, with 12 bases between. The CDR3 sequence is CASSPGHHNTEAFF. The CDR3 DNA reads TGCGCCAGCAGTCCGGGTCACCATAACACTGAAGCTTTCTTT.

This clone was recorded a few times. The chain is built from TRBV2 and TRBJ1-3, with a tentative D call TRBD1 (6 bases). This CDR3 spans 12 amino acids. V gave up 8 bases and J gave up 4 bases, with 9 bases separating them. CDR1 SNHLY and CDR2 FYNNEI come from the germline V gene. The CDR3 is CASQGLGNTIYF. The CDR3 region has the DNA TGTGCCAGCCAGGGGCTGGGAAACACCATATATTTT. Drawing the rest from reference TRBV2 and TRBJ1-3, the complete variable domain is EPEVTQTPSHQVTQMGQEVILRCVPISNHLYFYWYRQILGQKVEFLVSFYNNEISEKSEIFDDQFSVERPDGSNFTLKIRSTKLEDSAMYFCASQGLGNTIYFGEGSWLTVV.

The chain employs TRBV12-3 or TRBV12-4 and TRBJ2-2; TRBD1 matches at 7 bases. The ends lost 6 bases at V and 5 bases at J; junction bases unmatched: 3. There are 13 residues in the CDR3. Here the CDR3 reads CASSLTGTGELFF. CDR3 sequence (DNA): TGTGCCAGCAGCCTGACAGGGACCGGGGAGCTGTTTTTT.

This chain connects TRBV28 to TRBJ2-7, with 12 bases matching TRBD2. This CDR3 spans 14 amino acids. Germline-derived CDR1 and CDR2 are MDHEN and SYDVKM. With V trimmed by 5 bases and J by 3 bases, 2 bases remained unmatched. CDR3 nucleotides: TGTGCCAGCAGTAGGACTAGCGGGGTCTACGAGCAGTACTTC. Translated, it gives CASSRTSGVYEQYF.

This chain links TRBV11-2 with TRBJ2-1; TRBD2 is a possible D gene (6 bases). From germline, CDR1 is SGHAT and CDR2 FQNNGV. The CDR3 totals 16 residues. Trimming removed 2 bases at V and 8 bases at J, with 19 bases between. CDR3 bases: TGTGCCAGCAGCTTACGTCGGACTACTGTGTGGGATGAGCAGTTCTTC. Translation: CASSLRRTTVWDEQFF. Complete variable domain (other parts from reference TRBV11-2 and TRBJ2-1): EAGVAQSPRYKIIEKRQSVAFWCNPISGHATLYWYQQILGQGPKLLIQFQNNGVVDDSQLPKDRFSAERLKGVDSTLKIQPAKLEDSAVYLCASSLRRTTVWDEQFFGPGTRLTVL.

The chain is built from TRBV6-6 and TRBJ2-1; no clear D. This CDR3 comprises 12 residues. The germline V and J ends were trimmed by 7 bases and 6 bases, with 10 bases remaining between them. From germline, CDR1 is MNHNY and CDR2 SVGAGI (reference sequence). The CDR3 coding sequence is TGTGCCAGCAAAAAGCCCGCCAATGAGCAGTTCTTC. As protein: CASKKPANEQFF.

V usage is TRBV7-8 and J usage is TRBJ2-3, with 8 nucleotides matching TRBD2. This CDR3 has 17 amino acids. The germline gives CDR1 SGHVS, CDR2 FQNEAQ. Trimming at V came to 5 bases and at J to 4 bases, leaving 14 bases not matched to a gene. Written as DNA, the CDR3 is TGTGCCAGCAGCCCTTGGATGACTAGCGAGCGGGCAGATACGCAGTATTTT. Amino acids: CASSPWMTSERADTQYF.

CDR3 sequence reads: CASTPPSGGRDTQYF. CDR3 DNA: TGTGCCAGCACGCCTCCTAGCGGGGGCCGAGATACGCAGTATTTT. The chain employs TRBV6-5 and TRBJ2-3; the match to TRBD2 covers 10 bases. Germline trimming cut 7 bases from V and 5 bases from J; bases unmatched to any gene: 9. CDR1 and CDR2 from the germline V gene are MNHEY and SVGAGI. The CDR3 runs 15 residues.

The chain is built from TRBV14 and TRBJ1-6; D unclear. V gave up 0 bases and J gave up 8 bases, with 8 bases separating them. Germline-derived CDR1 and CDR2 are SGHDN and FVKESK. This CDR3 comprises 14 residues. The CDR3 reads CASSQDSGYSPLHF. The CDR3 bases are TGTGCCAGCAGCCAAGATTCGGGGTATTCACCCCTCCACTTT. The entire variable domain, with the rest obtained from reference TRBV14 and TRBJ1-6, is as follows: EAGVTQFPSHSVIEKGQTVTLRCDPISGHDNLYWYRRVMGKEIKFLLHFVKESKQDESGMPNNRFLAERTGGTYSTLKVQPAELEDSGVYFCASSQDSGYSPLHFGNGTRLTVT.